This T cell receptor (beta chain) was captured by sequencing in a study of CD8 T cells in Susac syndrome. About the research overall: Active disease was present in roughly six of the sequenced Susac syndrome patients, whereas roughly eight of them were in remission. Treatment at blood withdrawal was none, corticosteroids, or intravenous immunoglobulin alone in Susac syndrome patients.

RNA, at about 0.45 to 1 ug, was reverse transcribed with random hexamers. MiXCR, run by TCRdb on the immunoSEQ multiplex PCR reads, gives a single entry per CDR3 protein. The profile shows some 77,000 distinct CDR3 sequences, around 93% of them singletons. This clonotype has only one observation. The sequencing sample was made of CD4+ T cells from PBMCs. This TCR was recovered from a human donor with Susac syndrome.

The CDR3 protein is CASSLRAGGRNTGELFF. In DNA, the CDR3 is TGTGCCAGCAGCTTAAGAGCGGGGGGTCGGAACACCGGGGAGCTGTTTTTT. The chain couples TRBV7-9 to TRBJ2-2; the match to TRBD2 covers 9 bases. Germline CDR1 reads SEHNR; CDR2 reads FQNEAQ (reference sequence). The CDR3 consists of 17 residues. V trimming: 2 bases; J trimming: 1 base; junction bases outside the gene matches: 5.